These 16 T cell receptor beta chains came from one sample sequenced in a study of chemoradiotherapy in HPV16-positive cancers. Libraries were prepared by immunoSEQ multiplex PCR; TCRdb keeps only in-frame clonotypes and omits some of them. The table has 35,000 to 45,000 clones, around 80% seen once. Sample: blood, taken from a patient who underwent chemoradiotherapy. These receptors were taken from a human donor with HPV-associated anogenital cancer.

The chain combines TRBV5-1 with TRBJ2-5; tentatively, D is TRBD2 (6 bases). Germline V gene data show CDR1 as SGHRS and CDR2 as YFSETQ. The CDR3 runs 14 residues. V dropped 3 bases and J dropped 4 bases, with 13 bases sitting between them. The CDR3 reads CASSSVMGGETQYF. Here the CDR3 DNA reads TGCGCCAGCAGCTCCGTGATGGGAGGAGAGACCCAGTACTTC. Filled out from reference TRBV5-1 and TRBJ2-5, the complete variable domain reads KAGVTQTPRYLIKTRGQQVTLSCSPISGHRSVSWYQQTPGQGLQFLFEYFSETQRNKGNFPGRFSGRQFSNSRSEMNVSTLELGDSALYLCASSSVMGGETQYFGPGTRLLVL.

About this clone: Relative to the germline gene, one junction end is altered; a read error may explain this. The rearrangement uses TRBV9 and TRBJ2-5, with 9 bases fitting TRBD2. Germline V gene lookup returns CDR1 SGDLS and CDR2 YYNGEE. CDR3 length: 17 residues. This CDR3 reads CASSGDPSGAPQQTQYF. For the CDR3, the DNA is TGTGCCAGCAGCGGCGATCCTAGCGGGGCTCCCCAACAGACCCAGTACTTC.

This clone was seen more than once but under ten times. This sequence joins TRBV13 and TRBJ2-7, with D perhaps TRBD1 (6 bases). Germline V lookup: CDR1 PRHDT, CDR2 FYEKMQ (reference sequence). The CDR3 totals 13 residues. The ends were cut back, 6 bases at V and 3 bases at J, with 12 bases in the middle. CDR3: CASSTRGGYEQYF. The CDR3 bases are TGTGCCAGCAGTACGCGAGGGGGCTACGAGCAGTACTTC.

The V call is TRBV2, the J call TRBJ2-4; weak D call: TRBD1 (5 bases). V was pared by 3 bases and J by 0 bases, with 9 bases between. This CDR3 contains 15 residues. Germline CDR1 is SNHLY and CDR2 is FYNNEI. This chain's CDR3 is CASSDRVIAKNIQYF. Written as DNA, the CDR3 is TGTGCCAGCAGTGACAGGGTCATAGCCAAAAACATTCAGTACTTC.

This chain joins TRBV6-5 and TRBJ1-6; 7 bases align to TRBD1. This CDR3 contains 14 residues. V trimming: 6 bases; J trimming: 8 bases; junction bases outside the gene matches: 7. The germline V gene encodes CDR1 MNHEY and CDR2 SVGAGI. The CDR3: CASSSRTGYSPLHF. CDR3 DNA sequence: TGTGCCAGCAGCTCTCGGACAGGCTATTCACCCCTCCACTTT.

The chain couples TRBV9 to TRBJ1-4; weak D call: TRBD1 (5 bases). There are 16 residues in the CDR3. The V end was cut by 4 bases, the J end by 7 bases, with 20 bases between. Germline assignment: CDR1 SGDLS and CDR2 YYNGEE. CDR3 sequence reads: CASSPLGGRGAEKLFF. DNA of the CDR3: TGTGCCAGCAGCCCTCTTGGGGGGAGGGGTGCTGAAAAACTGTTTTTT.

This clone was seen more than once but under ten times. The chain combines TRBV6-5 with TRBJ1-2; 10 bases are shared with TRBD1. The CDR3 totals 16 residues. The V gene end was trimmed by 0 bases and the J gene end by 4 bases; junction bases not matched to a gene: 5. The germline V gene encodes CDR1 MNHEY and CDR2 SVGAGI. This chain's CDR3 is CASSYSRQGAGYGYTF. CDR3 bases: TGTGCCAGCAGTTACTCGAGACAGGGGGCTGGCTATGGCTACACCTTC.

The chain carries TRBV12-5 and TRBJ2-7; D is possibly TRBD1 (6 bases). V dropped 3 bases and J dropped 7 bases, with 16 bases sitting between them. Germline CDR1 and CDR2: LGHNT and FRNRAP. The CDR3 totals 14 residues. The CDR3: CASGLGTGIGEQYF. The CDR3 DNA sequence: TGTGCTAGTGGTTTAGGCACAGGGATAGGGGAGCAGTACTTC.

The rearrangement joins TRBV27 to TRBJ2-7, with 8 nucleotides matching TRBD1. Germline loops: CDR1 MNHEY, CDR2 SMNVEV (reference sequence). Trimming removed 0 bases from V and 1 base from J; junction bases left unmatched: 11. The CDR3 extends over 18 amino acids. CDR3 region: CASSLSPLGQGISYEQYF. CDR3 nucleotide sequence: TGTGCCAGCAGTTTATCCCCGTTAGGACAGGGAATATCCTACGAGCAGTACTTC.

The gene calls are TRBV5-5 and TRBJ2-7; weak D call: TRBD1 (5 bases). The CDR3 sequence is 14 residues long. Trimming stripped 1 base from V and 6 bases from J, with 14 bases between. CDR1 is SGHKS and CDR2 is YYEKEE in the germline V gene (reference sequence). The CDR3 DNA follows: TGTGCCAGCAGCTTGTTGTCAGGGTTCGCCGAGCAGTACTTC. Encoded protein: CASSLLSGFAEQYF.

This chain joins TRBV7-9 and TRBJ2-2, with 10 bases lining up with TRBD1. V lost 8 bases and J lost 6; bases outside the gene matches: 6. Germline loops: CDR1 SEHNR, CDR2 FQNEAQ (reference sequence). CDR3 length: 14 amino acids. The CDR3 bases are TGTGCCAGCGGGACAGGGGCTTTCTCCGGGGAGCTGTTTTTT. Translating gives CASGTGAFSGELFF.

The chain recombines TRBV20-1 with TRBJ2-1, with a possible D match to TRBD1 (5 bases). The germline V gene encodes CDR1 DFQATT and CDR2 SNEGSKA (reference sequence). This CDR3 is 10 amino acids long. The ends were cut back, 7 bases at V and 5 bases at J, with 6 bases in the middle. This CDR3 is CSVGDNEQFF. In DNA form, the CDR3 reads TGCAGTGTAGGGGACAATGAGCAGTTCTTC.

This chain joins TRBV5-1 and TRBJ2-1; D may be TRBD2 (6 bases). CDR1 SGHRS and CDR2 YFSETQ come from the germline V gene. The CDR3 runs to 13 residues. V lost 0 bases and J lost 7, with 8 bases in between. CDR3 coding DNA: TGCGCCAGCAGCTTGGACCGGGGGAATGAGCAGTTCTTC. Its protein product is CASSLDRGNEQFF.

V usage is TRBV19 and J usage is TRBJ1-5; D gene unclear. CDR1 is LNHDA, CDR2 SQIVND, per germline (reference sequence). The CDR3 has 14 residues. Trimming removed 6 bases from V and 0 bases from J, with 9 bases in between. The CDR3 DNA follows: TGTGCCAGTAGCCAGACCGTTAGCAATCAGCCCCAGCATTTT. It specifies CASSQTVSNQPQHF.

The chain is built from TRBV9 and TRBJ1-2; D is perhaps TRBD1 (5 bases). The CDR3 loop spans 13 amino acids. In germline, CDR1 is SGDLS, CDR2 YYNGEE. The V gene lost 3 bases and the J gene lost 0 bases, with 6 bases spanning the gap. The CDR3 DNA reads as TGTGCCAGCAGCGAGACAGCTAACTATGGCTACACCTTC. It is translated as CASSETANYGYTF. Filled out from reference TRBV9 and TRBJ1-2, the complete variable domain reads DSGVTQTPKHLITATGQRVTLRCSPRSGDLSVYWYQQSLDQGLQFLIQYYNGEERAKGNILERFSAQQFPDLHSELNLSSLELGDSALYFCASSETANYGYTFGSGTRLTVV.

This clone was seen a handful of times. The V gene is TRBV30, the J gene TRBJ1-2; D uncertain. Germline CDR1 GTSNPN, CDR2 SVGIG (reference sequence). The CDR3 is made up of 11 amino acids. V dropped 3 bases and J dropped 4 bases, with 6 bases sitting between them. Here the CDR3 DNA reads TGTGCCTGGAGAAGTTCCTATGGCTACACCTTC. It is translated as CAWRSSYGYTF.